Sequencing of this T cell receptor (beta chain) was carried out in a study of low-dose radiotherapy and immunotherapy resistance in tumors (dated by TCRdb to the early 2020s). Background on the whole study: In Cohort 1, 0.5 Gy per fraction was delivered every 2 weeks, and a total PTV dose of 6.5 Gy was prescribed. Cyclophosphamide 200 mg/m2 was administered intravenously every two weeks, one day before each radiation and immunotherapy administration. Nivolumab was administered intravenously as a 240 mg flat dose every two weeks, and ipilimumab was administered intravenously at 1 mg/kg every six weeks. Eight patients were included in the translational analysis, namely three from the first dose cohort plus the first five from the second dose cohort. The trial did not randomize participants into treatment groups. For Cohort 2, the dose was 1 Gy per fraction given every two weeks, adding up to 13 Gy in total across 26 weeks. Patients took aspirin 300 mg orally once daily for four cycles, starting on cycle 1 day 1.

On this clonotype: Its antigen is still unknown. No base-level quality is on record; no much larger clone is a single base apart.

CDR1 and CDR2 were assigned from the germline V gene (reference sequence) as DFQATT and SNEGSKA. The CDR3, from cysteine to phenylalanine, totals 13 residues. Only the CDR3 DNA is retained, 39 bases long and in frame from the first base. V and J are trimmed by 6 bases and 2 bases, and the gene matches miss 6 bases of the junction. These reads were obtained on an Illumina HiSeq 2500. First-strand cDNA was synthesized using Superscript III and a set of TRAV- and TRBV-specific primers, so that both TCRalpha and TCRbeta chains were covered. A roughly 18-cycle PCR with Phusion amplified the TCRs, pairing a constant-region primer with the adapter that was attached to the V primers. Isolated mRNA was amplified with the MessageAmp II aRNA Amplification Kit, using a roughly 15-hour in vitro transcription at 37°C. The Dynabeads mRNA DIRECT Purification Kit was used to isolate mRNA for TCR sequencing. Indexed Illumina adapters were added in a second roughly 25-cycle Phusion PCR, and the resulting products were purified with AMPure XP beads. The paper's processing steps were these. Using custom Perl scripts, TCR sequences that encoded the same protein were pooled, out-of-frame sequences were dropped, and the abundance of each clonotype was calculated. The analysis excluded TCR sequences that were supported by just one read. Repertoire metrics included Shannon entropy, Gini index, clonality, richness, and frequency of TCRs shared between repertoires. The public reads were reanalyzed by TCRdb: fastp trimming at Q25, MiXCR alignment, in-frame beta chains only. Entries are consolidated by CDR3 protein sequence, retaining the most common genes and DNA. V and J calls and clone size were set by TCRdb, not the authors. This sample lists just over 90,000 distinct CDR3 sequences; 20% to 25% were detected once. Of the sample, about 13% falls within the top ten clones.

The sample's time point label is to be understood as: after trial treatment. The treatment or condition label for this specimen denotes: LDRT plus nivolumab, ipilimumab, low-dose cyclophosphamide and aspirin (RACIN trial). The donors came from RACIN, which was a single-arm phase I dose-escalation trial that paired nivolumab and ipilimumab with aspirin, low-dose cyclophosphamide and low-dose radiotherapy. Patients were eligible if they had advanced solid tumors that were TIL-negative. Here the sequenced sample was PBMCs, taken after low-dose radiotherapy plus immunotherapy. This chain joins TRBV20-1 to TRBJ2-7; the junction holds 8 bases that match TRBD1. The sequence came from a female donor with ovarian cancer. CDR3 sequence: CSATDRVTYEQYF. The nucleotides are TGCAGTGCCACGGACAGGGTAACCTACGAGCAGTACTTC.